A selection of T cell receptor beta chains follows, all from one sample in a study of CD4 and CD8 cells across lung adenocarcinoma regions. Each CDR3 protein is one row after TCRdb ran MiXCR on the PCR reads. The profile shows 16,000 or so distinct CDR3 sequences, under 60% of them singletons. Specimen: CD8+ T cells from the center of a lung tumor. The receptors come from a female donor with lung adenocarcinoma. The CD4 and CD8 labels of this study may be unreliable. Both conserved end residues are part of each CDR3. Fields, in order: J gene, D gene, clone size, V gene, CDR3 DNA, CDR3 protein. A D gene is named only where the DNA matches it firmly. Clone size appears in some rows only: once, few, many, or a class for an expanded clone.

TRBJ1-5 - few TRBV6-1 TGTGCCAGCAGGACTACCCGTAACCAGCCCCAGCATTTT CASRTTRNQPQHF
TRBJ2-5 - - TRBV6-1 TGTGCGGGCAGCAGGGGCCGCGACAAAGAGACCCAGTACTTC CAGSRGRDKETQYF
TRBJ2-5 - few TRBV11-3 TGTGCCAGCAGCTTGGGAAGCGGAAACCAAGAGACCCAGTACTTC CASSLGSGNQETQYF
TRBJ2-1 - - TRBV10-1 TGCGCCAGCAGTGAAACGGTTGGTCCCAATGAGCAGTTCTTC CASSETVGPNEQFF
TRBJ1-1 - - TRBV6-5 TGTGCCAGCAGTTACTCGATGGTTGCCAGGGTGACTGAAGCTTTCTTT CASSYSMVARVTEAFF
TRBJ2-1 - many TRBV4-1 TGCGCCAGCAGCCAAGACGCGCTGACGTTCTACAATGAGCAGTTCTTC CASSQDALTFYNEQFF
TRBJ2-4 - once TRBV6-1 TGTGCCAGCAGTGACGACAGAATCCTCACAGATACTCAGTACTTC CASSDDRILTDTQYF
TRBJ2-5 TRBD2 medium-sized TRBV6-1 TGTGCCAGCATCGAGTCAGCGGGGAAAGAGACCCAGTACTTC CASIESAGKETQYF
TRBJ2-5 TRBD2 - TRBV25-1 TGTGCCAGCAGTGAACCGAGACTAGCGGGAACTCAGAAAGAGACCCAGTACTTC CASSEPRLAGTQKETQYF
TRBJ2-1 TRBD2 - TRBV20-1 TGCAGTGCTCGTCCCTTGGGGAGGGCGGTGAATGAGCAGTTCTTC CSARPLGRAVNEQFF